Described below is a single T cell receptor (beta chain) sequence and its context. Its antigen is still unknown. Base qualities were left out, and no much larger clone turns up one base away. The entire amount of isolated RNA was reverse transcribed using the High Capacity cDNA Reverse Transcription Kit, so the sequenced TCRB transcripts were expressed ones. Deep immunoSEQ sequencing was applied to naive, central memory and regulatory T cell samples, giving an average of roughly 3.3 million total reads per sample. Sorted cells were lysed in RLT buffer and RNA was extracted with DNase-treated RNeasy Micro or Mini kits, depending on cell number. To prevent cross-contamination, each cell subset was processed individually, whereas patient and healthy donor samples were processed jointly. Using the immunoSEQ multiplex PCR, TCRB sequences were amplified from cDNA into 87-bp fragments spanning the CDR3 region. Amplicons were sequenced on the Illumina HiSeq platform. Under the source paper's analysis protocol: PCR bias was corrected computationally using synthetic template baselines, and reads within Hamming distance 2 were collapsed, with unmergeable singletons discarded. Reads were aligned to IMGT to assign V, D and J genes, CDR3 length, and insertions or deletions at six rearrangement sites. Clonotype counts were normalized to sorted cell number within each subset before computing true diversity and Gini coefficients with the tcR R package. The overlap coefficient, calculated on TCRB nucleotide sequences, was used to quantify repertoire sharing. Out-of-frame TCRB sequences from naive cells were analyzed to stand in for the pre-selection repertoire. TCRdb re-hosts the immuneACCESS table, in-frame sequences only. Its copies lack some clones; in the studies checked, an unresolved V gene accounts for under half of them, and the cause for the rest is not known. The V and J calls and the clone size are those of that table, but D and trimming were determined from the DNA. This sample lists just over 450,000 clones; roughly 30% were detected once. The ten largest account for about 0.065% of the sample.

The entry originates in a study of beta chain features in type 1 diabetes (dated by TCRdb to the late 2010s). General notes on the study: No differences in mean age, gender distribution, total cell number or subset yield were found between patients and healthy donors. In the study, recently diagnosed type 1 diabetes patients and matched healthy donors were compared on the TCRB repertoires of their sorted circulating CD4+ T cell subsets. Regulatory and stem cell-like memory subsets were obtained from only 8 patients and roughly 8 healthy donors, while naive and central memory subsets were obtained from all 30 or so donors. A total of 90 million to 130 million sorted cells were examined across all samples, and a strong correlation was observed between cell number per subset and RNA yield. Findings and caveats that apply to the study as a whole: At VDJ recombination sites, type 1 diabetes patients had fewer insertions and more deleted nucleotides, which implies abnormalities in thymic rearrangement. PCR might favor shorter templates, but patient and control samples were amplified and corrected together, so any skew would affect both groups equally. In all four CD4+ subsets, TCRB CDR3 length was moderately but significantly shorter in type 1 diabetes patients. Sequencing cDNA rather than genomic DNA could over-represent highly expressing activated cells, although activation and CD3 levels did not differ between groups. The naive, central memory and regulatory TCRB repertoires appeared to resemble one another more closely among patients than among healthy donors. Because small numbers of individuals were included in the HLA sub-analyses, any influence of HLA type on TCRB rearrangement was left unresolved.

Each donor gave one peripheral blood draw, roughly 120 mL on average, collected into heparinised tubes. Using a panel that included CD45RO, CCR7, CD25, CD127, CD95 and CD27, naive, central memory, regulatory and stem cell-like memory CD4+ T cells were sorted on a BD FACSAria II. Every sorted population had a purity above 95%. PBMCs were separated immediately by Lymphoprep density gradient centrifugation and were stained directly, without being cultured. So that batch effects would be minimized, each experiment stained and sorted samples in pairs, pairing one healthy donor with one patient. Input material: naive CD4+ T cells from blood. In the paper's terms, the cell subset or site label means: true naive CD4+ T cells. The receptor was isolated from a man aged 18-30 years in good health.

This receptor has the CDR3 CASSPQGLIIYEQYF. The DNA reads as follows: TGTGCCAGCAGCCCCCAGGGCCTAATTATCTACGAGCAGTACTTC. The rearranged chain carries TRBV7-9 and TRBJ2-7; TRBD1 is perhaps the D gene, given 5 matching bases. The germline V gene (reference sequence) supplies CDR1 SEHNR and CDR2 FQNEAQ. The cysteine opens and the phenylalanine closes a CDR3 of 15 amino acids. CDR3 DNA is the only sequence kept; it has 45 bases, read in frame from the first base. V is clipped by 5 bases and J by 3 bases, and the sequence between their germline boundaries is 17 bases long.